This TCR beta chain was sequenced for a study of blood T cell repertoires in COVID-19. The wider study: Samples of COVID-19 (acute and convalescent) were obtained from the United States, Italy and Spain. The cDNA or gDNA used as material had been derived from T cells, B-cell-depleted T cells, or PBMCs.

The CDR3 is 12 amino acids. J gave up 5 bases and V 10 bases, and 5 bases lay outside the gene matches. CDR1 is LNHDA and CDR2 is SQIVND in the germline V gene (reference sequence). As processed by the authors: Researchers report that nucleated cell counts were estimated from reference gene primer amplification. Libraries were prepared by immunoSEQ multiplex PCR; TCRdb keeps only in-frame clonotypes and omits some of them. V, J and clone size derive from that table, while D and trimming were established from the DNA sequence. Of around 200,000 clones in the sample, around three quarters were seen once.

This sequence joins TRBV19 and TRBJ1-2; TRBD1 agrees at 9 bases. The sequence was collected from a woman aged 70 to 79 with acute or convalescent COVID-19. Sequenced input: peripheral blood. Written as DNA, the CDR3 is TGTGCCACAGTGGACAGGGGATATGGCTACACCTTC. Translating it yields CATVDRGYGYTF.